The next 10 T cell receptor beta chains were all read from a single sample in a study of blood T cells in healthy people across ages. Primers used in a second PCR of about 7 to 12 cycles were a sample-barcoded 5' primer and a J-beta primer mix. From the 5' RACE reads, TCRdb called clonotypes with MiXCR, one entry per CDR3 protein. The repertoire consists of under 2 million distinct CDR3 sequences, with about 31% occurring once and the leading ten covering roughly 10%. The sequenced sample consisted of blood. These receptors were obtained from a woman in her twenties or thirties in good health.

This clonotype has more than one count but fewer than ten. The chain carries TRBV13 and TRBJ1-2; D ambiguous. V shed 0 bases and J shed 1 base, with 3 bases lying between them. The CDR3 is made up of 13 amino acids. Germline loops: CDR1 PRHDT, CDR2 FYEKMQ (reference sequence). The CDR3 region has the DNA TGTGCCAGCAGCTTAGGCTTTAACTATGGCTACACCTTC. Translating gives CASSLGFNYGYTF.

The CDR3 reads CASSSTGQGIGGGYTF. The CDR3, as DNA: TGTGCCAGCAGCTCAACGGGACAGGGCATCGGGGGTGGCTACACCTTC. The rearrangement links TRBV7-9 to TRBJ1-2; TRBD1 agrees at 9 bases. With V trimmed by 4 bases and J by 7 bases, 13 bases remained unmatched. Germline V gene lookup returns CDR1 SEHNR and CDR2 FQNEAQ (reference sequence). This CDR3 spans 16 amino acids.

This clonotype appeared a few times. The rearrangement joins TRBV6-1 to TRBJ1-2; 10 bases match TRBD1. Germline assignment: CDR1 MNHNS and CDR2 SASEGT. Trimming at V came to 2 bases and at J to 4 bases, leaving 7 bases not matched to a gene. The CDR3 totals 16 residues. The CDR3 nucleotides are TGTGCCAGCAGTGAAAAGGGACAGGGGTCGGGCTATGGCTACACCTTC. Translated: CASSEKGQGSGYGYTF.

This clonotype appeared a few times. The chain has TRBV18 and TRBJ1-1; D not resolved. V was shortened by 7 bases and J by 3 bases, with 12 bases between the two germline ends. The V gene's germline CDR1 is KGHSH and CDR2 LQKENI. CDR3 length: 13 residues. The CDR3 bases are TGTGCCAGCTTACTGACTCTGGACACTGAAGCTTTCTTT. It translates to CASLLTLDTEAFF.

This clonotype was counted between two and nine times. This chain uses TRBV27 with TRBJ2-3, with TRBD2 matching 7 bases. Germline assignment: CDR1 MNHEY and CDR2 SMNVEV (reference sequence). The CDR3 is 16 residues long. V trimming: 2 bases; J trimming: 6 bases; junction bases outside the gene matches: 11. CDR3 protein: CASSLNAGVFVDTQYF. The CDR3 nucleotides read TGTGCCAGCAGTTTAAATGCGGGAGTTTTTGTGGATACGCAGTATTTT.

This sequence joins TRBV28 and TRBJ1-4, with 11 bases that match TRBD1. V was clipped by 6 bases and J by 8 bases; unmatched bases: 5. CDR1 is MDHEN and CDR2 is SYDVKM in the germline V gene. There are 14 residues in the CDR3. The CDR3 sequence: CASRTGTGGEKLFF. The CDR3 DNA follows: TGTGCCAGCAGGACCGGGACAGGGGGAGAAAAACTGTTTTTT.

The chain links TRBV24-1 to TRBJ2-7, with D perhaps matching TRBD1 or TRBD2 (8 bases each). V was pared by 4 bases and J by 7 bases, with 34 bases between. The CDR3 runs to 20 residues. Germline loops: CDR1 KGHDR, CDR2 SFDVKD. The DNA for the CDR3 is TGTGCCACCAGTGACCCGGACAGGGATAAAGAGCTAGCGGGTTTGTATGAGCAGTACTTC. This sequence encodes CATSDPDRDKELAGLYEQYF.

V gene TRBV20-1 combines with J gene TRBJ2-1; a weak D match, TRBD2 (6 bases). The CDR3 contains 13 residues. V lost 3 bases to trimming and J lost 5 bases, with 11 bases between them. Per the germline V gene, CDR1 is DFQATT and CDR2 is SNEGSKA (reference sequence). The CDR3: CSASGLANNEQFF. In DNA form, the CDR3 reads TGCAGTGCTAGTGGGCTAGCGAACAATGAGCAGTTCTTC.

The table lists this clonotype with a few counts. One end of the junction varies from germline; a read error may be responsible. In DNA, the CDR3 is TGTACCAGCAGCGCCGAACAGGGAGTGGGGTACGAGCAGTACTTC. This encodes CTSSAEQGVGYEQYF. The genes are TRBV9 and TRBJ2-7; possible D gene TRBD1, 6 bases. The germline V gene encodes CDR1 SGDLS and CDR2 YYNGEE. The CDR3 length is 15 residues.

The chain couples TRBV7-3 to TRBJ1-1; perhaps TRBD1 as D (5 bases). Trimming cost V 0 bases and J 5 bases, with 10 bases left between them. Per germline, CDR1 SGHTA and CDR2 FQGTGA. The CDR3 is made up of 14 amino acids. CDR3 in DNA: TGTGCCAGCAGCTTAACAGGGGAAGAGACTGAAGCTTTCTTT. Protein sequence: CASSLTGEETEAFF.